This TCR beta chain was captured in a study of blood T cell repertoires in COVID-19. As for the study in general: COVID-19 samples, acute and convalescent, were from the United States, Italy and Spain. Nucleic acid was either cDNA or gDNA, and it came from T cells, B-cell-depleted T cells, or PBMCs.

Original processing methods: Reference gene primers were amplified, and this amplification served to estimate nucleated cell counts. Measured with immunoSEQ multiplex PCR; TCRdb has only the in-frame clones, and not every one. The DNA gave D and trimming, while V, J and clone size come from that table. The data show some 490,000 clones, approximately 83% seen once. At least ten counts were recorded for this clone. In the same sample, other DNA sequences code for this CDR3. Germline loops: CDR1 SGHRS, CDR2 YFSETQ. The CDR3 runs to 14 residues. V was pared by 1 base and J by 4 bases, with 9 bases between.

This sequence joins TRBV5-1 and TRBJ2-1, with TRBD1 as a possible D gene (7 bases). The receptor was isolated from a human donor in a cohort sampled during active COVID-19. The material sequenced was peripheral blood. In DNA form, the CDR3 reads TGCGCCAGCAGCTTGTCAGGGGGGTACAATGAGCAGTTCTTC. This codes for CASSLSGGYNEQFF.